This T cell receptor (beta chain) was captured in a study of blood T cell repertoires in COVID-19. Recruited during active infection, patients (from Seattle) were subsequently followed longitudinally. Assay used: immunoSEQ multiplex PCR; TCRdb lists only in-frame clones, some missing. The table records roughly 150,000 clones, approximately 91% of them present only once. The sequenced material came from peripheral blood. This receptor was identified in a man younger than 35 with COVID-19, enrolled during active disease.

The CDR3 DNA sequence: TGTGCCTGGAGTTTACAGGGCAACACAGATACGCAGTATTTT. As protein: CAWSLQGNTDTQYF. The gene calls are TRBV30 and TRBJ2-3; possibly TRBD1 for D (6 bases). V was clipped by 2 bases and J by 2 bases, with 11 bases between them. From germline, CDR1 is GTSNPN and CDR2 SVGIG (reference sequence). The CDR3 consists of 14 residues.